The 18 T cell receptor beta chains reported below all come from one sample, sequenced in a study of radiotherapy plus CTLA-4 blockade in lung cancer. Profiling relied on immunoSEQ multiplex PCR, and the TCRdb table lists in-frame clones only, not all of them. The sample contains tens of thousands of clones, roughly four fifths of which appear only once. The sample here was peripheral blood, taken from a patient treated with radiotherapy plus ipilimumab. The origin of the receptors is a human donor with non-small cell lung cancer who had stable disease on radiotherapy plus ipilimumab.

The chain has TRBV15 and TRBJ1-2; D is unclear. The CDR3 has 16 residues. Per germline, CDR1 LNHNV and CDR2 YYDKDF (reference sequence). Between the trimmed V and J ends, which lost 0 bases and 8 bases, there was a span of 19 bases. DNA for the CDR3: TGTGCCACCAGCAGAGATCTGGGCACGGGTTCTGGAGGCTACACCTTC. Translation gives CATSRDLGTGSGGYTF.

V and J are TRBV6-5 and TRBJ2-3, with D unclear. The CDR3 is made up of 13 amino acids. The V end lost 8 bases, the J end lost 0 bases, and 9 bases lay between the germline ends. The germline CDR1 and CDR2 sequences are MNHEY and SVGAGI. Written as DNA, the CDR3 is TGTGCCAGCGGCCCTACTAGCACAGATACGCAGTATTTT. Amino acid sequence: CASGPTSTDTQYF.

The chain has TRBV9 and TRBJ2-1; TRBD2 is a possible D gene (6 bases). The germline V gene has CDR1 SGDLS and CDR2 YYNGEE. This CDR3 spans 14 amino acids. V was pared by 0 bases and J by 6 bases, with 10 bases between. Here the CDR3 DNA reads TGTGCCAGCAGCGTAGAGCGGGTGGGCAATGAGCAGTTCTTC. It specifies CASSVERVGNEQFF.

The rearrangement uses TRBV19 and TRBJ1-2; 10 positions agree with TRBD1. With 5 bases clipped from V and 7 bases from J, the junction kept 4 bases outside the gene matches. Germline V gene sequence: CDR1 LNHDA, CDR2 SQIVND (reference sequence). The CDR3 loop spans 13 amino acids. The CDR3 reads CASSPRDRGGYTF. CDR3 DNA sequence: TGTGCCAGTAGTCCCCGGGACAGGGGTGGCTACACCTTC.

The rearrangement uses TRBV6-5 and TRBJ2-3, with D tentatively TRBD2 (6 bases). Germline V gives CDR1 MNHEY, CDR2 SVGAGI. The CDR3 loop spans 14 amino acids. V dropped 7 bases and J dropped 6 bases, with 17 bases sitting between them. CDR3 amino acids: CASTGGGVKDTQYF. DNA of the CDR3: TGTGCCAGCACCGGCGGAGGGGTAAAGGATACGCAGTATTTT.

V and J are TRBV2 and TRBJ2-2, with TRBD2 matching 9 bases. The germline CDR1 and CDR2 sequences are SNHLY and FYNNEI. V lost 7 bases to trimming and J lost 7 bases; unmatched junction nucleotides: 13. This CDR3 region has 16 residues. DNA for the CDR3: TGTGCCAGCAACACGGGAGCGGGAGGAATCGGCGGGGAGCTGTTTTTT. Protein product: CASNTGAGGIGGELFF.

J is TRBJ2-7 and V is TRBV5-1; D is perhaps TRBD1 (7 bases). The CDR3 contains 16 residues. Trimming pared 3 bases from V and 2 bases from J, leaving 18 bases between. Germline CDR1 SGHRS, CDR2 YFSETQ. The CDR3 DNA sequence: TGCGCCAGCAGCTGGGGGGTGGACAGGATTACCTACGAGCAGTACTTC. As protein: CASSWGVDRITYEQYF. The full variable domain, with the rest looked up from reference TRBV5-1 and TRBJ2-7, is KAGVTQTPRYLIKTRGQQVTLSCSPISGHRSVSWYQQTPGQGLQFLFEYFSETQRNKGNFPGRFSGRQFSNSRSEMNVSTLELGDSALYLCASSWGVDRITYEQYFGPGTRLTVT.

This clone occurred a few times. This rearrangement joins TRBV28 to TRBJ2-7; D is perhaps TRBD1 or TRBD2 (5 bases each). The CDR3 consists of 16 residues. Germline V gene data show CDR1 as MDHEN and CDR2 as SYDVKM. V lost 8 bases to trimming and J lost 0 bases, with 20 bases between them. For the CDR3, the DNA is TGTGCCAGCTTTCCGAGGGACGCGGGTTTCTCCTACGAGCAGTACTTC. Amino acids: CASFPRDAGFSYEQYF.

The rearrangement joins TRBV9 to TRBJ2-7; D is unclear. The germline V gene has CDR1 SGDLS and CDR2 YYNGEE. V was shortened by 0 bases and J by 3 bases, with 7 bases between the two germline ends. CDR3 size: 13 residues. The CDR3 spells CASSVDVNYEQYF. As DNA, the CDR3 is TGTGCCAGCAGCGTAGATGTCAACTACGAGCAGTACTTC.

Points on this clone: Other DNA sequences in the sample encode the same CDR3. The genes are TRBV6-1 and TRBJ1-6; a possible D gene is TRBD1 (5 bases). V was shortened by 5 bases and J by 4 bases, with 9 bases between the two germline ends. Germline V gene lookup returns CDR1 MNHNS and CDR2 SASEGT. The CDR3 is 14 residues long. DNA for the CDR3: TGTGCCAGCAGTTCGGGGCCGTATAATTCACCCCTCCACTTT. This encodes CASSSGPYNSPLHF.

J is TRBJ1-2 and V is TRBV6-5; D gene ambiguous. CDR3 length: 13 residues. V lost 7 bases, J lost 0 bases, and 9 bases lay in between. Germline V lookup: CDR1 MNHEY, CDR2 SVGAGI. The CDR3 DNA reads as TGTGCCAGCACCCTGGGAGCTAACTATGGCTACACCTTC. As protein: CASTLGANYGYTF.

The chain joins TRBV27 to TRBJ2-7, with 13 bases identical to TRBD2. CDR1 and CDR2 from the germline V gene are MNHEY and SMNVEV (reference sequence). V shed 7 bases, J shed 2 bases, and the junction held 11 bases outside the gene matches. This CDR3 contains 17 residues. CDR3 residues: CASTRSGGLAGAYEQYF. The CDR3 DNA sequence: TGTGCCAGCACCCGCTCCGGAGGACTAGCGGGAGCCTACGAGCAGTACTTC.

This clone has just one count. The rearrangement links TRBV5-5 to TRBJ2-2, with 9 bases matching TRBD1. This CDR3 region has 15 residues. The germline CDR1 and CDR2 sequences are SGHKS and YYEKEE (reference sequence). Trimming removed 4 bases from V and 5 bases from J; junction bases left unmatched: 6. CDR3 residues: CASSPWTGETGELFF. In DNA, the CDR3 is TGTGCCAGCAGCCCTTGGACAGGGGAGACCGGGGAGCTGTTTTTT.

The genes are TRBV9 and TRBJ1-6; D uncertain. Germline-derived CDR1 and CDR2 are SGDLS and YYNGEE. V lost 4 bases and J 0 bases, leaving 8 bases between the germline ends. The CDR3 consists of 15 residues. CDR3 nucleotides: TGTGCCAGCAGCCCCTCAAGCTCCTATAATTCACCCCTCCACTTT. This codes for CASSPSSSYNSPLHF.

The V call is TRBV28, the J call TRBJ2-4; D is possibly TRBD1 (6 bases). The CDR3 totals 21 residues. The V and J ends lost 3 bases and 0 bases respectively, with 27 bases between them. Germline values: CDR1 MDHEN, CDR2 SYDVKM. In DNA form, the CDR3 reads TGTGCCAGCAGTTTGGCCACAGGGCACGGCTCTCTGATCCCAGCCAAAAACATTCAGTACTTC. This gives the protein CASSLATGHGSLIPAKNIQYF.

For the CDR3, the DNA is TGTGCCAGCAGGACAGGCTACTCTGGAAACACCATATATTTT. Translation: CASRTGYSGNTIYF. The chain employs TRBV28 and TRBJ1-3, with D possibly being TRBD1 (6 bases). This CDR3 spans 14 amino acids. Germline V CDR1 and CDR2: MDHEN, SYDVKM. Trimming stripped 6 bases from V and 0 bases from J, with 9 bases between. The full variable domain, its missing parts supplied by reference TRBV28 and TRBJ1-3, is DVKVTQSSRYLVKRTGEKVFLECVQDMDHENMFWYRQDPGLGLRLIYFSYDVKMKEKGDIPEGYSVSREKKERFSLILESASTNQTSMYLCASRTGYSGNTIYFGEGSWLTVV.

The gene calls are TRBV5-1 and TRBJ2-3; D gene ambiguous. V lost 2 bases to trimming and J lost 2 bases, with 9 bases between them. CDR1 and CDR2 from the germline V gene are SGHRS and YFSETQ. The CDR3 covers 14 residues. CDR3 sequence (DNA): TGCGCCAGCAGCTTCGGCCGATTCACAGATACGCAGTATTTT. It specifies CASSFGRFTDTQYF.

The chain joins TRBV6-6 to TRBJ2-6; D is ambiguous. Trimming left V 2 bases short and J 1 base short, with 6 bases between. Germline V lookup: CDR1 MNHNY, CDR2 SVGAGI (reference sequence). CDR3 length equals 15 residues. In DNA, the CDR3 is TGTGCCAGCAGTTACGGAGCATCTGGGGCCAACGTCCTGACTTTC. This encodes CASSYGASGANVLTF.